The sequence of this T cell receptor beta chain was determined in a study of cytomegalovirus exposure and HLA in healthy donors. General study findings and limits: TCR beta chain V- and J-gene trimming was linked, in a later analysis, to a missense variant in DCLRE1C. A prior analysis recorded that most TCR beta V segments were productive about 87% or about 30% of the time.

Germline V gene lookup returns CDR1 ENHRY and CDR2 SYGVKD. Trimming removed 0 bases from V and 5 bases from J; junction bases left unmatched: 4. The CDR3 is 16 amino acids. At sampling all donors were nominally healthy, likely with unrecorded immune exposures. The PCR made use of 60 Vbeta and 13 Jbeta primers. In the authors' workflow: Some 10 million of the 60 million to 90 million unique TCR beta chains counted in a later analysis were shared. Sequencing used immunoSEQ multiplex PCR; TCRdb keeps in-frame clones, though not all of them. V and J calls and clone size are those listed in that table; D and trimming were worked out from the DNA. The profile shows about 170,000 clones, approximately 80% of them singletons. As regards this clone: Antigen specificity is unknown.

The receptor was derived from a woman aged 50 to 65 in good health and CMV-seropositive. Sequenced input: PBMCs. The chain employs TRBV10-3 and TRBJ2-1, with 10 bases identical to TRBD1. The CDR3 bases are TGTGCCATCAGTGAGTCGGGGACAGGGGCCGACAATGAGCAGTTCTTC. Encoded protein: CAISESGTGADNEQFF.